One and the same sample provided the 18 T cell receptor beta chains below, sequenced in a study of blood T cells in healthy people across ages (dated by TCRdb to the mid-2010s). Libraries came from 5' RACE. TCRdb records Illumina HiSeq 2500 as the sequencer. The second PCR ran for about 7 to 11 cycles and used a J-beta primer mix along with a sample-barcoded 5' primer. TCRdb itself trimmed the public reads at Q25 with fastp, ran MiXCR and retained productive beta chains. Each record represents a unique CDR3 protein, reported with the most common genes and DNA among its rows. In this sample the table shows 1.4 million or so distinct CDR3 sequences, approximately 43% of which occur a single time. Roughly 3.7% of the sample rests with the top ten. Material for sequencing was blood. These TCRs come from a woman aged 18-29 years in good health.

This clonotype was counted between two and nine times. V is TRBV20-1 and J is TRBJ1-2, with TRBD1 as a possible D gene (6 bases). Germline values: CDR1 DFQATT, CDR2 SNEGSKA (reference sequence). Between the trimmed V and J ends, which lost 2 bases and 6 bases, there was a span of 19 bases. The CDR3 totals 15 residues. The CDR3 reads CSARNRVHSTDGYTF. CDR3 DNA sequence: TGCAGTGCTAGAAACAGGGTTCATAGTACGGATGGCTACACCTTC.

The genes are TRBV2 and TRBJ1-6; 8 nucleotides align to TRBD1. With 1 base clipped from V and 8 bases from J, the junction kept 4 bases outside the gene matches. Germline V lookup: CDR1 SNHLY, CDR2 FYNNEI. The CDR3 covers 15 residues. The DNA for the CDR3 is TGTGCCAGCAGTGAAGAGGACAGGGTGGATTCACCCCTCCACTTT. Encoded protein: CASSEEDRVDSPLHF.

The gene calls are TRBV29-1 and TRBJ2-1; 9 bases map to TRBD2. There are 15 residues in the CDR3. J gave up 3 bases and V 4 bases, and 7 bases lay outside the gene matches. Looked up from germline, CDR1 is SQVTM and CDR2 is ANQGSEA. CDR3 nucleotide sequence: TGCAGCGTTGGACATGCACTAGCGGGCTACAATGAGCAGTTCTTC. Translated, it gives CSVGHALAGYNEQFF.

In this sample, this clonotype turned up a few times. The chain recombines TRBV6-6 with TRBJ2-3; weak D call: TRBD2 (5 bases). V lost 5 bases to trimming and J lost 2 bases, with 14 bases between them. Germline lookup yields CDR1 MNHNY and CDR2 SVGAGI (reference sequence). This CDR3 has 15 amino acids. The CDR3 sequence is CASSPGIGDTDTQYF. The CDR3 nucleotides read TGTGCCAGCAGTCCCGGGATCGGGGACACAGATACGCAGTATTTT.

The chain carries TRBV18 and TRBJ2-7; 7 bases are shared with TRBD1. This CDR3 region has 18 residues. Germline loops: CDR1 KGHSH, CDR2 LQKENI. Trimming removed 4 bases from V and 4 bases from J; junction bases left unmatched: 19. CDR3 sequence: CASSLGPRGPMSKYEQYF. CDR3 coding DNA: TGTGCCAGCTCACTCGGCCCAAGGGGGCCCATGAGTAAATACGAGCAGTACTTC. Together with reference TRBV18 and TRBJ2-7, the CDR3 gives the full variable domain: NAGVMQNPRHLVRRRGQEARLRCSPMKGHSHVYWYRQLPEEGLKFMVYLQKENIIDESGMPKERFSAEFPKEGPSILRIQQVVRGDSAAYFCASSLGPRGPMSKYEQYFGPGTRLTVT.

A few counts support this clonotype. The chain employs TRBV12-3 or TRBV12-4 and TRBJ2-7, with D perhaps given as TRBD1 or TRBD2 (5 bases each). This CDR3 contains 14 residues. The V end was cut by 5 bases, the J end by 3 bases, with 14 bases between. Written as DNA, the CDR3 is TGTGCCAGCAGTCCCCGGGACGAGGTCTACGAGCAGTACTTC. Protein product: CASSPRDEVYEQYF.

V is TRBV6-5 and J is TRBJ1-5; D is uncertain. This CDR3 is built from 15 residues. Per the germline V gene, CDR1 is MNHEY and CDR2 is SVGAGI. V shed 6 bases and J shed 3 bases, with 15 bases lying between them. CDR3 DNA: TGTGCCAGCAGCCCCCGTCCGCTGGACAATCAGCCCCAGCATTTT. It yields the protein CASSPRPLDNQPQHF.

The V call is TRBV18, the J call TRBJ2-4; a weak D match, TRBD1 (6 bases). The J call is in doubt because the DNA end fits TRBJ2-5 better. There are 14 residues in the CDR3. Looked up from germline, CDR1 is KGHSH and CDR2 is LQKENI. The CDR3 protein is CASSQQGIQETQYF. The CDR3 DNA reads TGTGCCAGCTCGCAACAGGGCATCCAAGAGACCCAGTACTTC.

The CDR3 DNA sequence: TGCGCCAGCAGCTTGTTGGGGGACAGGATCTCCTATAATTCACCCCTCCACTTT. As protein: CASSLLGDRISYNSPLHF. The chain carries TRBV5-1 and TRBJ1-6, with TRBD1 matching 8 bases. The germline V gene has CDR1 SGHRS and CDR2 YFSETQ. The CDR3 extends over 18 amino acids. V lost 1 base to trimming and J lost 0 bases; unmatched junction nucleotides: 6.

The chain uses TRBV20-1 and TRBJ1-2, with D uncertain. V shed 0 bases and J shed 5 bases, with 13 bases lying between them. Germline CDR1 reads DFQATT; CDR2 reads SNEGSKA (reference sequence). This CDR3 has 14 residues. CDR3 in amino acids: CSARDRNGAYGYTF. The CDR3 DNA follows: TGCAGTGCTAGAGATCGGAACGGAGCTTATGGCTACACCTTC.

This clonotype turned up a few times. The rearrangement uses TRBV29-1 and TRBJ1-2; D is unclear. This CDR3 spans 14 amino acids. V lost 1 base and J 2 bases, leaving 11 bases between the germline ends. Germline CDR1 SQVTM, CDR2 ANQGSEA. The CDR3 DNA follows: TGCAGCGTTGAAGTGGGGAGGAAGAACTATGGCTACACCTTC. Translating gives CSVEVGRKNYGYTF.

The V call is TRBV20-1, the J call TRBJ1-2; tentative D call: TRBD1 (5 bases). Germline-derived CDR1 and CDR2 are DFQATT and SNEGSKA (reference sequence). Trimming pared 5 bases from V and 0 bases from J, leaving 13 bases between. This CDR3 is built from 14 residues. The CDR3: CSAFPMTANYGYTF. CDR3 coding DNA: TGCAGTGCTTTCCCAATGACAGCTAACTATGGCTACACCTTC.

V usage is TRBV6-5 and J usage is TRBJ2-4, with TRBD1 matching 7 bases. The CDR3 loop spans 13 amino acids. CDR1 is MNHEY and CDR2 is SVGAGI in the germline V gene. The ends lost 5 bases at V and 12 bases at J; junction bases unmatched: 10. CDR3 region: CASSGTARDSQYF. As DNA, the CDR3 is TGTGCCAGCAGTGGGACAGCTCGAGACAGTCAGTACTTC.

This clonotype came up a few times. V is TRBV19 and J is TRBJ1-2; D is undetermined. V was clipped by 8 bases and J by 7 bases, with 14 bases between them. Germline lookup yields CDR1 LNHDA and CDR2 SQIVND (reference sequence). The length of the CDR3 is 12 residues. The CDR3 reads CASGTRSGGYTF. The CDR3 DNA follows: TGTGCCAGTGGAACCCGCAGCGGTGGCTACACCTTC.

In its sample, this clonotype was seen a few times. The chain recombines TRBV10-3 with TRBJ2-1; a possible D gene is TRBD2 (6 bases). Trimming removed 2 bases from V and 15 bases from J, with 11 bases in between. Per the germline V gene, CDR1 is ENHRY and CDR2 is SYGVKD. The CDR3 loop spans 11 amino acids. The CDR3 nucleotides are TGTGCCATCAGTGAGGGGGGGAGTTCGTTCTTC. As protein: CAISEGGSSFF.

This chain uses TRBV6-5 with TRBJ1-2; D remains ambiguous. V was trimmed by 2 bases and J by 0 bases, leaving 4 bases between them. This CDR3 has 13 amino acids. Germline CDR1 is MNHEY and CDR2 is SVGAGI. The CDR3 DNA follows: TGTGCCAGCAGTTACGTTCCTAACTATGGCTACACCTTC. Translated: CASSYVPNYGYTF.

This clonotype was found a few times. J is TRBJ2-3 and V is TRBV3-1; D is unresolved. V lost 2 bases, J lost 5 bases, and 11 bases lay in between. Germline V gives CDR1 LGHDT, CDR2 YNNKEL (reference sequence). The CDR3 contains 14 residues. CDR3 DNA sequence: TGTGCCAGCAGCCAACTCCTGCGAGGAGATACGCAGTATTTT. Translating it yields CASSQLLRGDTQYF.

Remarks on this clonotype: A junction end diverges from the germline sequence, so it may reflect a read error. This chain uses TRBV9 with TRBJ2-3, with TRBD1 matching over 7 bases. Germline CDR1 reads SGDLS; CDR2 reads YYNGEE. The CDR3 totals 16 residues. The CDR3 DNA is TGTGCAAGCAGCGTAGGGGGCAGGGGTTACACAGATACGCAGTATTTT. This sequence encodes CASSVGGRGYTDTQYF. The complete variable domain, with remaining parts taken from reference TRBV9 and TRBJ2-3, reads DSGVTQTPKHLITATGQRVTLRCSPRSGDLSVYWYQQSLDQGLQFLIQYYNGEERAKGNILERFSAQQFPDLHSELNLSSLELGDSALYFCASSVGGRGYTDTQYFGPGTRLTVL.